The rows below give T cell receptor beta chains drawn from one sample of a study of blood T cell repertoires in COVID-19. The repertoire was sequenced with immunoSEQ multiplex PCR; TCRdb's copy has only in-frame clones and lacks some. Of about 190,000 clones in the sample, about 85% were seen once. Sample: peripheral blood. The source of these receptors is a man older than 75 with COVID-19, enrolled during active disease. Each CDR3 is given with its conserved first and last residue. For some rows the clone size is stated as once, few or many, or as a class when expanded; others skip it.

-	TRBJ1-6	TRBV19	CASSYRESPLHF
-	TRBJ1-2	TRBV7-2	CASSPRDIYGYTF
-	TRBJ1-1	TRBV24-1	CATSDNRGPVTEAFF
-	TRBJ1-4	TRBV5-5	CASSLDRGRRNEKLFF
-	TRBJ1-4	TRBV5-4	CASSLDRDDREKLFF
few	TRBJ1-2	TRBV19	CASSIGVLRRRGYGYTF
once	TRBJ1-4	TRBV19	CASSTQVSGYKEKLFF
-	TRBJ2-3	TRBV11-2	CASSLGLLSTDTQYF
-	TRBJ1-4	TRBV7-9	CASSLGRGTTNEKLFF
-	TRBJ2-3	TRBV5-6	CASSLGRFGALTDTQYF
-	TRBJ1-1	TRBV4-1	CASSQGVVRVGEAFF
-	TRBJ1-2	TRBV5-4	CASSLRQGGGYTF
-	TRBJ2-1	TRBV3-1/TRBV3-2	CASSRGGGDEQFF
-	TRBJ1-1	TRBV5-1	CASSPRDTNLNTEAFF
-	TRBJ2-3	TRBV14	CASSLGRGLFTDTQYF
-	TRBJ1-1	TRBV27	CASTPRSGGPGGEAFF
few	TRBJ1-5	TRBV19	CASSIQNNQPQHF
-	TRBJ1-1	TRBV29-1	CSVELVVNTEAFF
-	TRBJ2-5	TRBV5-1	CASSSGDSQETQYF
few	TRBJ1-6	TRBV5-6	CASSLVAGGFYNSPLHF
-	TRBJ1-2	TRBV7-2	CASSLIGQGGGYTF
-	TRBJ2-3	TRBV3-1/TRBV3-2	CASSQPGGGASAVTDTQYF
-	TRBJ1-2	TRBV7-9	CASSLWSREGYTF
-	TRBJ2-3	TRBV6-5	CASNSIGMRTDTQYF
-	TRBJ1-1	TRBV20-1	CSARTGTEAFF
-	TRBJ1-1	TRBV21-1	CASPPGEEGSETEAFF
-	TRBJ1-5	TRBV28	CASSPWGDRTSGQPQHF
once	TRBJ2-1	TRBV29-1	CSVDKPRTDNEQFF
-	TRBJ1-4	TRBV7-2	CASSWTGSNEKLFF